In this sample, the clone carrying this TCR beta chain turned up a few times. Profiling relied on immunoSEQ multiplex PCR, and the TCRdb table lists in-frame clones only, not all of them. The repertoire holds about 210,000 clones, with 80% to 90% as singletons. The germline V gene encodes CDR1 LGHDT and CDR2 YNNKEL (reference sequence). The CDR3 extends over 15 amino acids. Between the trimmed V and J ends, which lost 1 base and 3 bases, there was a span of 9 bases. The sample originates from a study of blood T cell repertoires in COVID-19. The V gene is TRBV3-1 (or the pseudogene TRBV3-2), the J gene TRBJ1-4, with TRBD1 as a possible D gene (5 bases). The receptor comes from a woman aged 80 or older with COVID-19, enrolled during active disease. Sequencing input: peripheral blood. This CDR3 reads CASSQVQGSNEKLFF. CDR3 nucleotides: TGTGCCAGCAGCCAAGTGCAGGGCTCTAATGAAAAACTGTTTTTT.